The rows below give T cell receptor beta chains drawn from one sample of a study of blood T cell repertoires in COVID-19. Method: immunoSEQ multiplex PCR; TCRdb's copy keeps in-frame clones and lacks some. The data hold approximately 350,000 clones, with about 89% observed a single time. Sample: peripheral blood. These receptors all stem from a man in his forties or fifties with acute or convalescent COVID-19. CDR3s include the opening cysteine and the closing phenylalanine or tryptophan. The D gene is left open where the match is weak. Not every row has a clone size; where given, it reads once, few, many or a size class.

>TRBV9|TRBJ1-2|-|TRBD1
TGTGCCAGTAGGACAGGGGGAAGTCAGAACTATGGCTACACCTTC
CASRTGGSQNYGYTF
>TRBV2|TRBJ2-3|-|TRBD1
TGTGCCAGCAGTGGGGACAGGGAAACAGATACGCAGTATTTT
CASSGDRETDTQYF
>TRBV9|TRBJ2-4|once|-
TGTGCCAGCAGCGTAGGGGGCGAAAACATTCAGTACTTC
CASSVGGENIQYF
>TRBV29-1|TRBJ2-2|-|TRBD1
TGCAGCGGGGACAGGACCGGGGAGCTGTTTTTT
CSGDRTGELFF
>TRBV12-5|TRBJ2-2|-|-
TGTGCTAGTGGTTTGTTCGACAGGATAGGGAACACCGGGGAGCTGTTTTTT
CASGLFDRIGNTGELFF
>TRBV7-3|TRBJ2-7|-|TRBD2
TGTGCCAGCAGCTTAATGGGAACTAGCGGGAGATACGAGCAGTACTTC
CASSLMGTSGRYEQYF
>TRBV7-7|TRBJ2-2|-|TRBD1
TGTGCTAGCAGCTTGACAGGGGGGGACACCGGGGAGCTGTTTTTT
CASSLTGGDTGELFF
>TRBV7-9|TRBJ1-1|-|TRBD1
TGTGCCAGCAGCTTAGAAGGGGGCGCGGATGCTTTCTTT
CASSLEGGADAFF
>TRBV30|TRBJ1-2|-|-
TGTGCCTGGAGTGCAGGCACTGTCTATGGCTACACCTTC
CAWSAGTVYGYTF
>TRBV18|TRBJ1-3|-|TRBD1
TGTGCCAGCTCATCCAATCTCGGGACAGATGGAAACACCATATATTTT
CASSSNLGTDGNTIYF
>TRBV2|TRBJ2-7|-|-
TGTGCCAGCAGAGATACGGGGTCCTACGAGCAGTACTTC
CASRDTGSYEQYF
>TRBV14|TRBJ1-6|-|-
TGTGCCAGCAGCCAAGGGGCCATCGCCCCGGGGTCACCCCTCCACTTT
CASSQGAIAPGSPLHF
>TRBV6-4|TRBJ2-3|once|TRBD1
TGTGCCAGCAGTGACTCCCCGGGACAGCGGCAGTATTTT
CASSDSPGQRQYF
>TRBV2|TRBJ1-5|-|-
TGTGCCAGCAGCGACTATGGACCGCGGAGCAATCAGCCCCAGCATTTT
CASSDYGPRSNQPQHF
>TRBV19|TRBJ1-5|-|TRBD1
TGTGCCAGTAAAATACAGGGGGACCTAAATCAGCCCCAGCATTTT
CASKIQGDLNQPQHF
>TRBV12-3/TRBV12-4|TRBJ2-1|-|-
TGTGCCAGCAGTTCTGACGGAGACAATGAGCAGTTCTTC
CASSSDGDNEQFF
>TRBV24-1|TRBJ1-5|-|-
TGTGCCACCAGTGATGGAGGGTCAAATCAGCCCCAGCATTTT
CATSDGGSNQPQHF
>TRBV5-1|TRBJ1-5|once|TRBD1
TGCGCCAGCAGCTTAGGACAGGATCAGCCCCAGCATTTT
CASSLGQDQPQHF
>TRBV2|TRBJ2-3|-|-
TGTGCCAGCAGTCTACAGGGGGAAGGCGGGAGTGGAGATACGCAGTATTTT
CASSLQGEGGSGDTQYF
>TRBV5-5|TRBJ2-2|-|-
TGTGCCAGCAGCTTGTTGGCCCTCGCGAACACCGGGGAGCTGTTTTTT
CASSLLALANTGELFF